The present T cell receptor beta chain was sequenced within a study of early T cells in non-severe SARS-CoV-2 infection. Overall study context: The sequenced material was bulk RNA from unsorted whole blood, and its chains were unpaired.

Worth noting for this clonotype: Its antigen is undetermined.

Germline CDR1 reads SGHDT; CDR2 reads YYEEEE. V was pared by 5 bases and J by 6 bases, with 20 bases between. The CDR3 spans 15 residues. Unique molecular identifiers (one per individual cDNA molecule) were attached. TCRdb re-analysed the 5' RACE reads in MiXCR, keeping a single row per CDR3 protein. The data contain fewer than 80,000 distinct CDR3 sequences, about 11% of them seen just once; the ten biggest clones take up around 12%. Points from the study as a whole: VDJdb-based matching was biased toward anti-spike CD8 responses and missed private and CD4 specificities.

The genes are TRBV5-6 and TRBJ1-2, with a tentative D call TRBD1 (5 bases). This TCR was recovered from an adult who was a healthcare worker with PCR-confirmed SARS-CoV-2 infection or an uninfected control (not recorded which). The sample in question was whole blood, obtained at baseline. CDR3 sequence reads: CASRLTGESRDGYTF. The CDR3 DNA sequence: TGTGCCAGCAGATTAACAGGCGAATCTAGGGATGGCTACACCTTC.